A selection of T cell receptor beta chains follows, all from one sample in a study of beta chain features in type 1 diabetes. TCRdb's copy holds only in-frame clones and misses some; the assay was immunoSEQ multiplex PCR. The sample includes nearly 250,000 clones, roughly 14% of them seen just once. The sequenced material came from naive CD4+ T cells from blood. The receptors were gathered from a woman aged 40 to 50 in good health. Each CDR3 is given with its conserved first and last residue. The order of the fields is CDR3 protein, CDR3 DNA, D gene, J gene, V gene, clone size. A D gene is named only where the DNA matches it firmly. Not all rows give a size; the values are once, few, many and, for expanded clones, a class.

CASSVQDYEQYF,TGTGCCAGCTCAGTACAGGACTACGAGCAGTACTTC,NA,TRBJ2-7,TRBV18,few
CASSKTRGWQETQYF,TGTGCCAGCAGTAAGACAAGGGGGTGGCAAGAGACCCAGTACTTC,NA,TRBJ2-5,TRBV2,few
CASSQGGVGSNTIYF,TGTGCCAGCAGCCAGGGGGGAGTGGGTTCGAACACCATATATTTT,TRBD1,TRBJ1-3,TRBV2,NA
CASSSQAGGVYEQYF,TGTGCCAGCAGCTCGCAAGCGGGGGGCGTCTACGAGCAGTACTTC,TRBD2,TRBJ2-7,TRBV7-8,NA
CASSGTSSNEQFF,TGTGCCAGCTCCGGGACTAGCTCCAATGAGCAGTTCTTC,TRBD2,TRBJ2-1,TRBV2,few
CASSIQISGNTIYF,TGTGCCAGTAGTATCCAGATCTCTGGAAACACCATATATTTT,NA,TRBJ1-3,TRBV19,NA
CASSIASGVSETQYF,TGTGCCAGTAGTATAGCTAGCGGGGTATCAGAGACCCAGTACTTC,TRBD2,TRBJ2-5,TRBV19,NA
CASSPPVTGFNEKLFF,TGTGCCAGCTCACCACCGGTGACAGGGTTTAATGAAAAACTGTTTTTT,TRBD1,TRBJ1-4,TRBV18,NA
CASSFQVGQPQHF,TGTGCCAGCAGCTTCCAAGTCGGTCAGCCCCAGCATTTT,NA,TRBJ1-5,TRBV7-9,NA
CASSLQYGYTF,TGTGCCAGCAGTTTGCAGTATGGCTACACCTTC,NA,TRBJ1-2,TRBV28,NA
CASSLPGQGYGYTF,TGTGCCAGCAGTCTCCCGGGACAGGGATATGGCTACACCTTC,TRBD1,TRBJ1-2,TRBV6-1,few
CASSIQGLAGSTGELFF,TGTGCCAGCAGCATACAGGGACTAGCGGGAAGTACCGGGGAGCTGTTTTTT,TRBD2,TRBJ2-2,TRBV7-8,NA
CSVGGDRGLEQYF,TGCAGCGTCGGGGGGGACAGGGGCCTCGAGCAGTACTTC,TRBD1,TRBJ2-7,TRBV29-1,many
CASSTGTGGISFGYTF,TGTGCCAGCAGCACCGGGACAGGGGGCATTAGCTTTGGCTACACCTTC,TRBD1,TRBJ1-2,TRBV11-2,few
CASSLSGTGLYEQYF,TGTGCCAGCTCACTTTCCGGGACAGGACTCTACGAGCAGTACTTC,TRBD1,TRBJ2-7,TRBV18,few
CASSLPDRVGKTGELFF,TGTGCCAGCAGCCTACCGGACAGGGTCGGGAAGACCGGGGAGCTGTTTTTT,NA,TRBJ2-2,TRBV21-1,few
CAIRGGDTEAFF,TGTGCCATCAGGGGGGGGGACACTGAAGCTTTCTTT,NA,TRBJ1-1,TRBV10-3,NA
CASSVLPLLAGEYNEQFF,TGTGCCAGCAGCGTACTGCCCCTCCTAGCGGGGGAATACAATGAGCAGTTCTTC,TRBD2,TRBJ2-1,TRBV7-9,few
CASSSLGGGLTGELFF,TGTGCCAGCAGTTCCCTTGGCGGGGGACTCACCGGGGAGCTGTTTTTT,TRBD2,TRBJ2-2,TRBV6-5,NA
CASSFSGDRARYGYTF,TGTGCCAGCTCGTTTTCGGGGGACAGGGCGAGGTATGGCTACACCTTC,TRBD1,TRBJ1-2,TRBV18,few
CASSIAGGLSPQYF,TGTGCCAGTAGTATAGCTGGGGGCCTATCTCCCCAGTACTTC,NA,TRBJ2-5,TRBV19,NA
CASSYLAGGYNEQFF,TGCGCCAGCAGCTATTTAGCGGGGGGGTACAATGAGCAGTTCTTC,TRBD2,TRBJ2-1,TRBV5-1,NA
CTKPRQPQHF,TGTACAAAACCCCGTCAGCCCCAGCATTTT,NA,TRBJ1-5,TRBV7-9,NA
CASSLKQGAGNTIYF,TGTGCCAGCAGCTTGAAGCAGGGGGCTGGAAACACCATATATTTT,TRBD1,TRBJ1-3,TRBV2,NA
CASSIRPIRGQETQYF,TGTGCCAGTAGTATTCGCCCTATCAGGGGCCAAGAGACCCAGTACTTC,NA,TRBJ2-5,TRBV19,few
CASSPRSQETQYF,TGCGCCAGCAGCCCCCGGAGCCAAGAGACCCAGTACTTC,NA,TRBJ2-5,TRBV5-1,NA
CASSRQGSTKNIQYF,TGTGCCAGCTCCAGGCAGGGGTCGACCAAAAACATTCAGTACTTC,NA,TRBJ2-4,TRBV6-5,NA
CSATLGLAGGTDTQYF,TGCAGCGCAACCCTGGGACTAGCGGGGGGCACAGATACGCAGTATTTT,TRBD2,TRBJ2-3,TRBV29-1,few
CASSKERAADTQYF,TGTGCCAGCAGCAAAGAGAGAGCTGCAGATACGCAGTATTTT,NA,TRBJ2-3,TRBV21-1,few
CASSEGQVSAEAFF,TGTGCCAGCAGCGAAGGACAGGTCAGCGCTGAAGCTTTCTTT,TRBD1,TRBJ1-1,TRBV5-4,NA
CASSRGLEGGEQYF,TGCGCCAGCAGCCGAGGGCTGGAGGGAGGCGAGCAGTACTTC,NA,TRBJ2-7,TRBV4-1,many
CARRQMNTEAFF,TGTGCCAGGAGACAGATGAACACTGAAGCTTTCTTT,NA,TRBJ1-1,TRBV19,few
CASSFGGVQTQPQHF,TGTGCCAGCAGTTTCGGGGGGGTCCAAACTCAGCCCCAGCATTTT,NA,TRBJ1-5,TRBV27,NA
CASAFSGGGDYEQYF,TGTGCTAGTGCCTTTAGCGGGGGCGGTGACTACGAGCAGTACTTC,TRBD2,TRBJ2-7,TRBV12-5,NA
CATSSLQHYGYTF,TGTGCCACCAGCAGCCTACAGCACTATGGCTACACCTTC,NA,TRBJ1-2,TRBV15,few
CASSYSEVSSYEQYF,TGTGCCAGCAGTTACTCAGAGGTGAGCTCCTACGAGCAGTACTTC,NA,TRBJ2-7,TRBV6-5,NA
CASRDSGFTYEQYF,TGTGCCAGCAGAGATAGCGGGTTTACCTACGAGCAGTACTTC,TRBD2,TRBJ2-7,TRBV5-6,NA
CASSDAGTGNSPLHF,TGCGCCAGCAGCGACGCCGGGACAGGGAATTCACCCCTCCACTTT,TRBD1,TRBJ1-6,TRBV5-1,few
CSGIRQGLSGNTIYF,TGCAGCGGCATACGACAGGGGCTCTCTGGAAACACCATATATTTT,TRBD1,TRBJ1-3,TRBV29-1,NA
CASSFGGISYNEQFF,TGTGCCAGCAGCTTTGGCGGTATCTCCTACAATGAGCAGTTCTTC,NA,TRBJ2-1,TRBV7-9,once
CALTAGTGGYEQYF,TGTGCCCTTACAGCGGGGACAGGGGGCTACGAGCAGTACTTC,TRBD1,TRBJ2-7,TRBV6-4,few
CASSVYPGANVLTF,TGTGCCAGCAGTGTATATCCTGGGGCCAACGTCCTGACTTTC,NA,TRBJ2-6,TRBV2,NA
CASSRTEYGYTF,TGTGCCAGCAGCCGGACAGAATATGGCTACACCTTC,NA,TRBJ1-2,TRBV14,NA
CASSLGTSTETQYF,TGCGCCAGCAGCTTGGGGACTAGCACAGAGACCCAGTACTTC,TRBD2,TRBJ2-5,TRBV5-1,NA
CASSPLSRNTEAFF,TGTGCCAGCTCACCATTATCCAGGAACACTGAAGCTTTCTTT,NA,TRBJ1-1,TRBV18,few
CASTSGQGVYEQYF,TGTGCCAGCACCTCGGGACAGGGGGTCTACGAGCAGTACTTC,TRBD1,TRBJ2-7,TRBV7-9,many
CASSLKGQGVHRNYYGYTF,TGTGCCAGCAGCTTAAAGGGACAGGGGGTCCATCGTAACTACTATGGCTACACCTTC,TRBD1,TRBJ1-2,TRBV7-9,NA
CASSLYYAEQPQHF,TGTGCCAGCAGCTTGTATTATGCGGAGCAGCCCCAGCATTTT,NA,TRBJ1-5,TRBV5-4,NA
CASSPGQQRGEKLFF,TGTGCCAGCAGCCCGGGACAGCAACGGGGTGAAAAACTGTTTTTT,TRBD1,TRBJ1-4,TRBV7-2,few
CASSLGQGADEQFF,TGCGCCAGCAGCTTGGGGCAGGGGGCCGATGAGCAGTTCTTC,TRBD1,TRBJ2-1,TRBV5-1,few